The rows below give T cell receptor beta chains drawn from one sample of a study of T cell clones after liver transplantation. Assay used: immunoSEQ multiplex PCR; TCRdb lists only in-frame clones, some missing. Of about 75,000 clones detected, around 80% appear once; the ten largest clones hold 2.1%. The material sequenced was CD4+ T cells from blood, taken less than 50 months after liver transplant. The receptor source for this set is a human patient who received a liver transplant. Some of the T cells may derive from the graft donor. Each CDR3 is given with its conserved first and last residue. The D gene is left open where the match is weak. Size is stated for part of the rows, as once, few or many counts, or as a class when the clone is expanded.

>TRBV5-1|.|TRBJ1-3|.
CASSATQASGNTIYF
TGCGCCAGCAGCGCCACGCAGGCCTCTGGAAACACCATATATTTT
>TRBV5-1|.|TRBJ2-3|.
CASSLGGQDTQYF
TGCGCCAGCAGCTTGGGGGGGCAGGATACGCAGTATTTT
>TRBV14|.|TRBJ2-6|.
CASSRTGRSGANVLTF
TGTGCCAGCAGCCGAACAGGTCGCTCTGGGGCCAACGTCCTGACTTTC
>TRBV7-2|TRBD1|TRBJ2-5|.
CASSLATGSETQYF
TGTGCCAGCAGCTTAGCGACAGGGTCAGAGACCCAGTACTTC
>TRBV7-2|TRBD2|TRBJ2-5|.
CASSWGGTPETQYF
TGTGCCAGCAGCTGGGGGGGGACCCCAGAGACCCAGTACTTC
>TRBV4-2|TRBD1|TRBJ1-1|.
CASSQDRQGSTEAFF
TGTGCCAGCAGCCAAGATCGACAGGGGAGCACTGAAGCTTTCTTT
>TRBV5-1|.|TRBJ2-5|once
CASSFGSQAETQYF
TGCGCCAGCAGCTTCGGGTCTCAGGCGGAGACCCAGTACTTC
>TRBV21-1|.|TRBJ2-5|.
CASSKAIPRQTQETQYF
TGTGCCAGCAGCAAAGCGATTCCCAGACAGACTCAAGAGACCCAGTACTTC
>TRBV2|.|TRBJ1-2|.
CASSVSEIPYGYTF
TGTGCCAGCAGTGTTTCAGAGATTCCCTATGGCTACACCTTC
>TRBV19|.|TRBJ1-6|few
CASSIQGGDSPLHF
TGTGCCAGTAGTATACAGGGAGGGGACTCACCCCTCCACTTT
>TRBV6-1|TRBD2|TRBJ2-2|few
CASTAGGYTGELFF
TGTGCCAGCACCGCGGGGGGCTACACCGGGGAGCTGTTTTTT
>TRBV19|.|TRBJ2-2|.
CASSHQNAGELFF
TGTGCCAGTAGCCACCAGAACGCCGGGGAGCTGTTTTTT
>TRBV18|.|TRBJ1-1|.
CASSLDSMNTEAFF
TGTGCCAGCTCATTGGACAGCATGAACACTGAAGCTTTCTTT
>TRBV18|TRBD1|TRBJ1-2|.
CASSPYGTGGANANYGYTF
TGTGCCAGCTCACCGTACGGGACAGGGGGCGCAAACGCTAACTATGGCTACACCTTC
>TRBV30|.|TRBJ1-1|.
CAWTEQGLTEAFF
TGTGCCTGGACGGAGCAGGGGCTGACTGAAGCTTTCTTT
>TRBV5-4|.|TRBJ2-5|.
CASSRSITSEGETQYF
TGTGCCAGCAGCCGGAGTATAACGTCTGAGGGGGAGACCCAGTACTTC
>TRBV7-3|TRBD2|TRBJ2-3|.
CASSLGQGLASDTQYF
TGTGCCAGCAGCTTAGGGCAGGGACTAGCGTCAGATACGCAGTATTTT
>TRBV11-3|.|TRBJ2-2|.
CASSLDRNGELFF
TGTGCCAGCAGCTTAGATCGAAACGGGGAGCTGTTTTTT
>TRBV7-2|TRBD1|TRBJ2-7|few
CASSQGTGGYEQYF
TGTGCCAGCAGCCAGGGGACAGGGGGCTACGAGCAGTACTTC
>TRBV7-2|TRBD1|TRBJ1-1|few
CASREDRETEAFF
TGTGCCAGCAGAGAGGACAGGGAAACTGAAGCTTTCTTT